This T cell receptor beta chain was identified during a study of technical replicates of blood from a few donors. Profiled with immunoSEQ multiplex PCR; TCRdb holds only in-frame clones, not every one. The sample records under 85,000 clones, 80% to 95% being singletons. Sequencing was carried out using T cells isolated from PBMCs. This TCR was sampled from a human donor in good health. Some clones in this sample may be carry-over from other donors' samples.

In nucleotides, the CDR3 is TGTGCCAGCAGCTTATCACTAGCGAATTACGAGCAGTACTTC. Protein sequence: CASSLSLANYEQYF. J is TRBJ2-7 and V is TRBV7-2; 7 bases map to TRBD2. This CDR3 contains 14 residues. Losses at the gene ends were 2 bases for V and 4 bases for J; bases not matched to a gene: 5. Germline V gives CDR1 SGHTA, CDR2 FQGNSA.